Given below is one T cell receptor beta chain in context. The data derive from a study of blood T cell repertoires in COVID-19. Study details: PBMCs, B-cell-depleted T cells, or T cells were the source of the cDNA or gDNA that made up the material.

V dropped 1 base and J dropped 4 bases, with 13 bases sitting between them. The CDR3 is 15 amino acids. In germline, CDR1 is MDHEN, CDR2 SYDVKM. Assay used: immunoSEQ multiplex PCR; TCRdb lists only in-frame clones, some missing. In the table there are 100,000 to 150,000 clones, around nine tenths of which are singletons. Seattle's cohort entered during active infection and was followed longitudinally. The clonotype was recovered from a woman aged 70-85 years with COVID-19, enrolled during active disease. J is TRBJ1-2 and V is TRBV28, with a weak D call TRBD1 (5 bases). The sequencing input was peripheral blood. The chain's CDR3 is CASSLSQGITYGYTF. The CDR3 coding sequence is TGTGCCAGCAGTTTATCCCAGGGAATTACCTATGGCTACACCTTC.